The source of this TCR beta chain is a study of Graves' ophthalmopathy and Graves' hyperthyroidism. Investigators amplified TCR beta CDR3 regions from RNA transcripts. Second-round multiplex PCR came after first-round RT-PCR with HTBI primers. TCRdb processed the multiplex PCR reads anew with MiXCR; each CDR3 protein has one entry. The top ten clones hold roughly 18% of a sample with 40,000 to 50,000 distinct CDR3 sequences, around 52% of them seen once. Active ophthalmopathy (CAS at least 3, NOSPECS at least 4), lasting under 3 months. Concerning this clonotype: One end of the junction is discordant with germline, which a read error may explain.

CDR3 length: 13 residues. The germline gives CDR1 SGHTA, CDR2 FQGTGA. The specimen was peripheral blood. This receptor was taken from an adult man with Graves' ophthalmopathy. This rearrangement joins TRBV7-3 to TRBJ1-1; D is uncertain. CDR3 sequence (DNA): TGTGCCTGCAGCCTCACTGGAGGTACTGAAGCTTTCTTT. This sequence encodes CACSLTGGTEAFF.